The present T cell receptor (beta chain) was sequenced within a study of blood T cell repertoires in COVID-19. Produced via immunoSEQ multiplex PCR; TCRdb's table is partial and in-frame only. The table includes 55,000 or so clones, approximately 85% detected once. The germline V gene has CDR1 KGHDR and CDR2 SFDVKD. The CDR3 extends over 13 amino acids. Trimming took off 4 bases at V and 9 bases at J, with 12 bases between the two ends. The chain joins TRBV24-1 to TRBJ2-1, with D perhaps TRBD1 (6 bases). The sample was peripheral blood. This clonotype was sampled from a human donor in a cohort sampled during active COVID-19. CDR3 protein: CATSDPRGGEQFF. Here the CDR3 DNA reads TGTGCCACCAGTGACCCCAGGGGTGGTGAGCAGTTCTTC.